This T cell receptor beta chain was sequenced during a study of CD8+CD57+ T cells in acquired aplastic anemia. Looking at the study overall: Sorted CD4+ and CD8+ cells gave a mean 3.2 ug DNA, range roughly 0.18 to 27.4 ug. Study-level points and caveats: Patients were compared with controls for CD8+ Simpson's diversity, and no significant difference emerged. Patients had twenty-nine CD8+ CDR3 sequences in common with controls (the shared set).

Turning to this clonotype: Its antigen is as yet unknown.

CDR1 KGHDR and CDR2 SFDVKD come from the germline V gene. The CDR3 sequence is 16 residues long. V trimming: 0 bases; J trimming: 6 bases; junction bases outside the gene matches: 7. TCR beta VDJ and CDR3 profiling used genomic DNA as template. Each CDR3 protein gets one entry after TCRdb re-called the reads with MiXCR. The sample consists of some 170,000 distinct CDR3 sequences, around 48% of them appearing once. Patients chosen for sequencing had shown CD8+CD57+ cell expansion by flow cytometry. The chain carries TRBV24-1 and TRBJ2-3, with TRBD1 identical over 8 bases. This TCR was recovered from a human donor with aplastic anemia. Sequenced sample: sorted CD4+, CD8+, or CD8+CD57+ T cells (not recorded which) from PBMCs. The CDR3 DNA reads TGTGCCACCAGTGATTTGCAGGGGGCGGTTGCGGATACGCAGTATTTT. It encodes CATSDLQGAVADTQYF.